This section outlines one TCR beta chain sequence together with its context. The PCR contained 60 Vbeta and 13 Jbeta primers. Profiling relied on immunoSEQ multiplex PCR, and the TCRdb table lists in-frame clones only, not all of them. The table lists under 200,000 clones, roughly four fifths of them singletons. This sample was taken from a study of cytomegalovirus exposure and HLA in healthy donors. The V and J ends lost 6 bases and 7 bases, in that order; junction bases with no gene match: 10. This CDR3 is 15 amino acids long. The germline gives CDR1 MDHEN, CDR2 SYDVKM. Sample: PBMCs. V is TRBV28 and J is TRBJ2-1; 9 bases line up with TRBD2. This clonotype was sampled from a female donor in good health and CMV-seronegative. The CDR3 DNA follows: TGTGCCAGCAGAGCTTCGGGACTAGCTTTGAATGAGCAGTTCTTC. It is translated as CASRASGLALNEQFF.